This T cell receptor (beta chain) was found in a study of identifying expanded T cells in peripheral blood. The data were produced by immunoSEQ multiplex PCR, yet TCRdb's version contains in-frame clones alone and is incomplete. The sample consists of about 80,000 clones, roughly 89% of them appearing once. The V gene's germline CDR1 is SGDLS and CDR2 YYNGEE. The ends were cut back, 0 bases at V and 1 base at J, with 7 bases in the middle. The CDR3 is made up of 14 amino acids. In regard to this clone: Antigen specificity is unknown.

Points from the study as a whole: Variance in clone template counts between two-week samples significantly increased with total template count across all healthy donors.

This sequence was found in a person aged 18-70 years in good health. The sample taken for sequencing was blood. The gene calls are TRBV9 and TRBJ1-2; no firm D call. The CDR3 loop is CASSVVVGNYGYTF. The CDR3 bases are TGTGCCAGCAGCGTAGTGGTGGGTAACTATGGCTACACCTTC. The full variable domain, rest sourced from reference TRBV9 and TRBJ1-2, is DSGVTQTPKHLITATGQRVTLRCSPRSGDLSVYWYQQSLDQGLQFLIQYYNGEERAKGNILERFSAQQFPDLHSELNLSSLELGDSALYFCASSVVVGNYGYTFGSGTRLTVV.